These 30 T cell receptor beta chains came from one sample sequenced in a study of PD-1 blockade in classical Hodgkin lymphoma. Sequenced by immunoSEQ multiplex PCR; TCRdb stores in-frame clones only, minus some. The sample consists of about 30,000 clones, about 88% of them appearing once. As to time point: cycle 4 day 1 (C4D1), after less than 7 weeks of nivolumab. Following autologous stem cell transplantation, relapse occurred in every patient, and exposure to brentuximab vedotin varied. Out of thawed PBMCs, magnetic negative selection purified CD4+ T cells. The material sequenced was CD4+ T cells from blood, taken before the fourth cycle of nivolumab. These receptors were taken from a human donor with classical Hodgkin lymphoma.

The CDR3 bases are TGCAGCGTTGAGGAGGGAAGAGAGACCCAGTACTTC. Translating gives CSVEEGRETQYF. The chain employs TRBV29-1 and TRBJ2-5, with D possibly being TRBD2 (6 bases). Trimming cost V 3 bases and J 4 bases, with 9 bases left between them. The CDR3 consists of 12 residues. Germline values: CDR1 SQVTM, CDR2 ANQGSEA.

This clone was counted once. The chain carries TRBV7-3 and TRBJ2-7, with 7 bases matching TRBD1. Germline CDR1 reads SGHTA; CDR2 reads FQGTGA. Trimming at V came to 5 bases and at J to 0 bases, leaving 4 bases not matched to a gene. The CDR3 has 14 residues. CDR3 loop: CASSLTGSSYEQYF. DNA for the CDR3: TGTGCCAGCAGCCTGACAGGGAGCTCCTACGAGCAGTACTTC.

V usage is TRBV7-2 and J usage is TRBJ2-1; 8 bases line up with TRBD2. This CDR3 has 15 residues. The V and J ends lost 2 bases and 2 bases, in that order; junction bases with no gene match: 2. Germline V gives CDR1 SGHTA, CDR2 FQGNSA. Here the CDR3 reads CASSLQRGPYNEQFF. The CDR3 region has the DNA TGTGCCAGCAGCTTACAGCGGGGGCCCTACAATGAGCAGTTCTTC.

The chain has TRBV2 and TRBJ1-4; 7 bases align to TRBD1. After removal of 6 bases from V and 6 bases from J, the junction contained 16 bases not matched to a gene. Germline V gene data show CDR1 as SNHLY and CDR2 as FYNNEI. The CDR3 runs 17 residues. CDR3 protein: CASRPTGLVKEDEKLFF. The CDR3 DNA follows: TGTGCCAGCAGGCCGACAGGGCTGGTGAAGGAGGATGAAAAACTGTTTTTT.

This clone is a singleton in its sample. This chain's CDR3 is CASSAREYGYTF. The CDR3 region has the DNA TGCGCCAGCAGCGCCAGAGAATATGGCTACACCTTC. This chain connects TRBV5-1 to TRBJ1-2; D unclear. The V end lost 4 bases, the J end lost 5 bases, and 9 bases lay between the germline ends. Germline assignment: CDR1 SGHRS and CDR2 YFSETQ. The CDR3 is 12 residues long.

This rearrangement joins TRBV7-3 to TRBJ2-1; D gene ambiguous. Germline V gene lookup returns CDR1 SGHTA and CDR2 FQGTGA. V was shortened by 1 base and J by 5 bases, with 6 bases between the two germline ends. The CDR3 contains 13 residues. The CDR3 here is CASSLSRDNEQFF. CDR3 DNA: TGTGCCAGCAGCTTAAGCCGCGACAATGAGCAGTTCTTC.

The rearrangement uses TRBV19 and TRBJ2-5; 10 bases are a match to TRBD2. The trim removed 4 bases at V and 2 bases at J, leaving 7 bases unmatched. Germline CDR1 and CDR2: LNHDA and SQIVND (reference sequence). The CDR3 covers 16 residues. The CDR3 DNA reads TGTGCCAGTAGTAGGACTAGCGGAATTCTTCAAGAGACCCAGTACTTC. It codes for CASSRTSGILQETQYF.

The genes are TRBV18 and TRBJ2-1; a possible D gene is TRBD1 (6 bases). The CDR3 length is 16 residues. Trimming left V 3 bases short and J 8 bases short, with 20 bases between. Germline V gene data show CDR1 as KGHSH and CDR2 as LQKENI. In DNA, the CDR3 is TGTGCCAGCTCACCTACGCCGGGACACCGATCGGATGAGCAGTTCTTC. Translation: CASSPTPGHRSDEQFF.

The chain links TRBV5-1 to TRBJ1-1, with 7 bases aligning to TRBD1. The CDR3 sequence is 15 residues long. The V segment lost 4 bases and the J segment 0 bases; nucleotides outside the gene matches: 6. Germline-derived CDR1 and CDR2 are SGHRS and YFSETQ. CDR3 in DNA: TGCGCCAGCAGCGGGACAGTTACAATGAACACTGAAGCTTTCTTT. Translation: CASSGTVTMNTEAFF.

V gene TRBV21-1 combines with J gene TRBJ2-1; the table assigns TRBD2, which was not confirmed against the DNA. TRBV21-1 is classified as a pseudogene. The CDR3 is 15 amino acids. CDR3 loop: CASNPAGPSYNEQFF. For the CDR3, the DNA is TGTGCCAGCAACCCAGCGGGACCCTCCTACAATGAGCAGTTCTTC.

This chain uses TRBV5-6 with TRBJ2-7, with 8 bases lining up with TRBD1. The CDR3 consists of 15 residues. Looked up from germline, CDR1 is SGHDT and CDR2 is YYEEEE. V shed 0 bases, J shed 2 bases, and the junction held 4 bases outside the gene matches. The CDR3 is CASSLVDRETYEQYF. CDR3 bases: TGTGCCAGCAGCTTGGTGGACAGGGAGACCTACGAGCAGTACTTC.

This CDR3 is CARRGWGQETQYF. As DNA, the CDR3 is TGTGCCAGAAGGGGGTGGGGACAAGAGACCCAGTACTTC. The chain joins TRBV2 to TRBJ2-5; a possible D gene is TRBD1 (6 bases). The CDR3 is 13 amino acids. Germline assignment: CDR1 SNHLY and CDR2 FYNNEI. V lost 9 bases, J lost 2 bases, and 13 bases lay in between. Supplemented by reference TRBV2 and TRBJ2-5, the full variable domain reads EPEVTQTPSHQVTQMGQEVILRCVPISNHLYFYWYRQILGQKVEFLVSFYNNEISEKSEIFDDQFSVERPDGSNFTLKIRSTKLEDSAMYFCARRGWGQETQYFGPGTRLLVL.

CDR3 nucleotide sequence: TGTGCCAGCAGCTTAGCGCTGGGTGATAATTCACCCCTCCACTTT. Its protein is CASSLALGDNSPLHF. The V gene is TRBV7-9, the J gene TRBJ1-6; no definite D call. Per the germline V gene, CDR1 is SEHNR and CDR2 is FQNEAQ (reference sequence). This CDR3 contains 15 residues. V was clipped by 0 bases and J by 5 bases, with 8 bases between them.

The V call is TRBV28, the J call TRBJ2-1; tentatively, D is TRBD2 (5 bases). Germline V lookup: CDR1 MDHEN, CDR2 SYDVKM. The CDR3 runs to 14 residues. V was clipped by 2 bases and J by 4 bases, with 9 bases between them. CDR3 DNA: TGTGCCAGCAGTTTAGGAGGAGCATACAATGAGCAGTTCTTC. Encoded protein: CASSLGGAYNEQFF.

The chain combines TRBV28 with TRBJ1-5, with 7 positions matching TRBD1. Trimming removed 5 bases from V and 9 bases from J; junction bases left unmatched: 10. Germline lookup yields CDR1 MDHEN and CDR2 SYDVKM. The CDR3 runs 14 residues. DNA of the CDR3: TGTGCCAGCAGTCAGACAGGGACCTTAAGGCCCCAGCATTTT. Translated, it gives CASSQTGTLRPQHF.

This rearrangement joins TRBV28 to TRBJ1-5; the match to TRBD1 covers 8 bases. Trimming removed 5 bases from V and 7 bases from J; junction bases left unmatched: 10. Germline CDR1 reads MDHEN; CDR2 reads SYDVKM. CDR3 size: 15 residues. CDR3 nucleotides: TGTGCCAGCAGTGGGGGGGACAGGCGACGGCAGCCCCAGCATTTT. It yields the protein CASSGGDRRRQPQHF. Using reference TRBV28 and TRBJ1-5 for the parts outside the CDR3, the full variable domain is DVKVTQSSRYLVKRTGEKVFLECVQDMDHENMFWYRQDPGLGLRLIYFSYDVKMKEKGDIPEGYSVSREKKERFSLILESASTNQTSMYLCASSGGDRRRQPQHFGDGTRLSIL.

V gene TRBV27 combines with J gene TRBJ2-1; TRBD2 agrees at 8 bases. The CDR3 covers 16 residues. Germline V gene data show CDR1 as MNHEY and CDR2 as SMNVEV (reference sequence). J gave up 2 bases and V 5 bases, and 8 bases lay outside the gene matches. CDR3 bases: TGTGCCAGCAGTACCGGGGGAGCGGGGGCCTACAATGAGCAGTTCTTC. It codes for CASSTGGAGAYNEQFF.

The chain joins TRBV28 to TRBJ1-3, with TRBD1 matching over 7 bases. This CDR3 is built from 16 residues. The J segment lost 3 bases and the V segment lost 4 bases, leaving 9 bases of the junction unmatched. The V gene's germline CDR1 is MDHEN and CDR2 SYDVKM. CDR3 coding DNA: TGTGCCAGCAGTTCCCAGAAGGGACAGTTTGGAAACACCATATATTTT. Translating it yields CASSSQKGQFGNTIYF.

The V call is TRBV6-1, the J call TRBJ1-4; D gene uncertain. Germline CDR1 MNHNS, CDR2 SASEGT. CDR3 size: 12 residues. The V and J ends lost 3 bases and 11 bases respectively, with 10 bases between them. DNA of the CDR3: TGTGCCAGCAGTGAGGTTAGTAGGAAACTGTTTTTT. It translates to CASSEVSRKLFF.

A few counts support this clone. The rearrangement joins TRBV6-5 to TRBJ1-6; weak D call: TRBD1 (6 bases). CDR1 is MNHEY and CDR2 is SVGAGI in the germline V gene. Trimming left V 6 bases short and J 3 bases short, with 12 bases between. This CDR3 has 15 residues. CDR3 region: CASSTTGLYNSPLHF. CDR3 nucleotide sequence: TGTGCCAGCAGCACAACAGGGCTCTATAATTCACCCCTCCACTTT.

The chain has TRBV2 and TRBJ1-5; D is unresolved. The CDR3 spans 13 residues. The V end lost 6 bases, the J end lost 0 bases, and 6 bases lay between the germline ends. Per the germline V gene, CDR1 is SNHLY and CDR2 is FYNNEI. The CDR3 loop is CASREDSNQPQHF. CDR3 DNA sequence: TGTGCCAGCAGGGAGGATAGCAATCAGCCCCAGCATTTT.

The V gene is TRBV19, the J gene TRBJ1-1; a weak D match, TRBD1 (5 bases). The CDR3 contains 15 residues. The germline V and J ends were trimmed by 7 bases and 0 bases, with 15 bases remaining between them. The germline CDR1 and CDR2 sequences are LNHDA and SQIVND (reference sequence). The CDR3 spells CASTSGGGMNTEAFF. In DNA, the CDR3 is TGTGCCAGTACCTCCGGGGGGGGAATGAACACTGAAGCTTTCTTT.

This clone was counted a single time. The CDR3 region is CASSLPLILADKNIQYF. The CDR3 DNA reads as TGTGCCAGCAGTCTACCCTTGATCCTAGCGGACAAAAACATTCAGTACTTC. The J gene is TRBJ2-4, the V gene TRBV2; 7 nucleotides line up with TRBD2. Germline V gene data show CDR1 as SNHLY and CDR2 as FYNNEI. CDR3 length: 17 residues. J was trimmed by 3 bases and V by 5 bases; bases with no gene match: 13.

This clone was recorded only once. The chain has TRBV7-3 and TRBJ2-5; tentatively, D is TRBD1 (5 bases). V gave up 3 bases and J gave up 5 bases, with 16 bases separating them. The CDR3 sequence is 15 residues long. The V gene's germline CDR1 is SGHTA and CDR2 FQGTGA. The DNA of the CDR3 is TGTGCCAGCAGCTTCCGAGCCAGGGTGAGGGAGACCCAGTACTTC. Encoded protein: CASSFRARVRETQYF.

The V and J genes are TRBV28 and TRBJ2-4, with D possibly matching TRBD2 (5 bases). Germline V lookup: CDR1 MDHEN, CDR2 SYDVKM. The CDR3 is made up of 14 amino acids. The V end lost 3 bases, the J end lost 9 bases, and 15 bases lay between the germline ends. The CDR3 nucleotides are TGTGCCAGCAGTTTGTCGGGAAACTTTGGCATTCAGTACTTC. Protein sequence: CASSLSGNFGIQYF.

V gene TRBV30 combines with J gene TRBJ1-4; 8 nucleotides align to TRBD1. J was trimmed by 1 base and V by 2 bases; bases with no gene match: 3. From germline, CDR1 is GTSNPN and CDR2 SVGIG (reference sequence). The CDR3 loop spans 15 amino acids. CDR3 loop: CAWSPGQGTNEKLFF. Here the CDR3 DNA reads TGTGCCTGGAGTCCAGGACAGGGAACTAATGAAAAACTGTTTTTT.

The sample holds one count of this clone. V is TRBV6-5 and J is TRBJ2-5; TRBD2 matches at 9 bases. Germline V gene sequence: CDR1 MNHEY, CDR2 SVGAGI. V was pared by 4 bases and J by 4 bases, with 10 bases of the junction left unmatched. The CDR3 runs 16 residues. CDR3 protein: CASSFNSGGRGETQYF. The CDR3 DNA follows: TGTGCCAGCAGTTTCAATAGCGGGGGTCGAGGAGAGACCCAGTACTTC.

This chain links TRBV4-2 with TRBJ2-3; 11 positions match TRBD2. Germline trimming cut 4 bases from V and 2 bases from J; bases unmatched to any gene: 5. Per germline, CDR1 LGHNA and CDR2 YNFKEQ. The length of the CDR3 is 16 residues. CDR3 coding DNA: TGTGCCAGCAGCCCGGAGACTAGCGGGGCCACAGATACGCAGTATTTT. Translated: CASSPETSGATDTQYF.

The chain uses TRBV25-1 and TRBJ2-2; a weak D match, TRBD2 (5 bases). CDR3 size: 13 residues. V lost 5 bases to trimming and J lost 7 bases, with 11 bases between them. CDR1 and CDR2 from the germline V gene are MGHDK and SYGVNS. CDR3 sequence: CASSLAGNGELFF. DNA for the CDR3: TGTGCCAGCAGTTTGGCGGGTAACGGGGAGCTGTTTTTT.

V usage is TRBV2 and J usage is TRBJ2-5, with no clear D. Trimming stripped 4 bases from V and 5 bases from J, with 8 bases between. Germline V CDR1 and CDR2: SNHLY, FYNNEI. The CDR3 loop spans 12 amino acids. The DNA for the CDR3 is TGTGCCAGCAGTGGAGGTGGCGAGACCCAGTACTTC. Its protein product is CASSGGGETQYF.